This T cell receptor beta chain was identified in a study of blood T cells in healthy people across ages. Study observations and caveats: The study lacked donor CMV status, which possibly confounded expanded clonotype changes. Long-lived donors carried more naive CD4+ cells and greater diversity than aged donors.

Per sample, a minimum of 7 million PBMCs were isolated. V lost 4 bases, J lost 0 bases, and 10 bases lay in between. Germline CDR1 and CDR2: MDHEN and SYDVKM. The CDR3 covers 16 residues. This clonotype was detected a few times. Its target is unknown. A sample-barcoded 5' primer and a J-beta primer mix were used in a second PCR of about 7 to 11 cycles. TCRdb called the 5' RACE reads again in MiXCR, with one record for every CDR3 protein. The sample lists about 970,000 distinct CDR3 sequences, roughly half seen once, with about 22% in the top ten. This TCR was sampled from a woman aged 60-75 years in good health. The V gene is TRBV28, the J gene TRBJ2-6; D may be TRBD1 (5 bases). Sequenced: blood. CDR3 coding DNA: TGTGCCAGCAGTTCGCAGGGAAGCTCTGGGGCCAACGTCCTGACTTTC. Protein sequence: CASSSQGSSGANVLTF.